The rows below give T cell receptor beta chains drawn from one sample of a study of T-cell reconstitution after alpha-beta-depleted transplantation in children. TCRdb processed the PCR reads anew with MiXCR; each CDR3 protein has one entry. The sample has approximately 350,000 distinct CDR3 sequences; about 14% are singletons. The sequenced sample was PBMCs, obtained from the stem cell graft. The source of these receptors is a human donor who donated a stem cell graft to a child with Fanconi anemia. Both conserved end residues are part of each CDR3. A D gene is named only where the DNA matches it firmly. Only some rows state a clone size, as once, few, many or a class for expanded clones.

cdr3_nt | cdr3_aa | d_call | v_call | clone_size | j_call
TGTGCCAGTAGACTCGACAGGGGACCCAATCAGCCCCAGCATTTT | CASRLDRGPNQPQHF | TRBD1 | TRBV19 | . | TRBJ1-5
TGTGCCAGCAGCCTAGGACTTAGAGGGGATGAGCAGTTCTTC | CASSLGLRGDEQFF | . | TRBV7-9 | few | TRBJ2-1
TGTGCCAGCAGCTTGGGACAGGGAGTTCAGCCCCAGCATTTT | CASSLGQGVQPQHF | TRBD1 | TRBV7-2 | . | TRBJ1-5
TGCAGCGTTGTAGACAGACTAAACATCGCGCAGTATTTT | CSVVDRLNIAQYF | . | TRBV29-1 | few | TRBJ2-3
TGTGCCAGCATTCGGACAGGAGCCCCCCAAGAGACCCAGTACTTC | CASIRTGAPQETQYF | TRBD1 | TRBV12-3/TRBV12-4 | few | TRBJ2-5
TGTGCCAGCAGATTCCCTCCGGGGGCCAAAAAAGCTGCTGGGGCCAACGTCCTGACTTTC | CASRFPPGAKKAAGANVLTF | . | TRBV28 | few | TRBJ2-6
TGTGCCAGCCAGGGAGCGGGGGGCCTAAGCACAGATACGCAGTATTTT | CASQGAGGLSTDTQYF | TRBD2 | TRBV3-1 | many | TRBJ2-3
TGTGCCAGCAGCTCACCCGTTATGGGGGGACCAGCTTTCTTT | CASSSPVMGGPAFF | . | TRBV5-5 | . | TRBJ1-1
TGCGCCAGCAGCCTCCGGGGCACGGGGGGCGATGAGCAGTTCTTC | CASSLRGTGGDEQFF | . | TRBV4-1 | . | TRBJ2-1
TGTGCCAGCAGCCAAGTCGGGACAGGGGGTTCACCCCTCCACTTT | CASSQVGTGGSPLHF | TRBD1 | TRBV3-1 | . | TRBJ1-6
TGTGCCAGCAGTTACTCGCAGGTCCAAGAGACCCAGTACTTC | CASSYSQVQETQYF | . | TRBV6-5 | few | TRBJ2-5
TGTGCCAGCAGCCCCCAGACAGTGGGCGGTGGCTACACCTTC | CASSPQTVGGGYTF | . | TRBV11-2 | . | TRBJ1-2
TGTGCCACCAGCAGAACTCTAGCGGGGCTGCAAGAGACCCAGTACTTC | CATSRTLAGLQETQYF | TRBD2 | TRBV15 | few | TRBJ2-5
TGCGCCAGCAGCTTGGTGCGGGGCCAGTCTGGCTACACCTTC | CASSLVRGQSGYTF | . | TRBV5-1 | . | TRBJ1-2
TGTGCCAGCACCTCAATTGGACAGCTTAATCAGCCCCAGCATTTT | CASTSIGQLNQPQHF | . | TRBV12-3/TRBV12-4 | many | TRBJ1-5
TGCGCCAGCAGCCAAGGGCTAGCGGGGGCTAAGGAGCAGTTCTTC | CASSQGLAGAKEQFF | TRBD2 | TRBV4-3 | many | TRBJ2-1
TGTGCCAGCAGTTACTGGGGGGCCTATGGCTACACCTTC | CASSYWGAYGYTF | . | TRBV6-6 | . | TRBJ1-2
TGTGCCAGCAGCTCGAGAACGGCGGGGCGCACAGATACGCAGTATTTT | CASSSRTAGRTDTQYF | . | TRBV7-2 | few | TRBJ2-3
TGTGCCAGCAGCCTCGGCCAGCGGGCCTCCAATGAGCAGTTCTTC | CASSLGQRASNEQFF | . | TRBV3-1 | . | TRBJ2-1
TGTGCCAGCAGTTATTACTACGAGCAGTACTTC | CASSYYYEQYF | . | TRBV2 | many | TRBJ2-7
TGTGCCAGCAGCTACCAGGGCAGGAATTCACCCCTCCACTTT | CASSYQGRNSPLHF | . | TRBV7-2 | few | TRBJ1-6
TGTGCCAGCAGTGCACGACAGTACACCGGGGAGCTGTTTTTT | CASSARQYTGELFF | . | TRBV28 | few | TRBJ2-2